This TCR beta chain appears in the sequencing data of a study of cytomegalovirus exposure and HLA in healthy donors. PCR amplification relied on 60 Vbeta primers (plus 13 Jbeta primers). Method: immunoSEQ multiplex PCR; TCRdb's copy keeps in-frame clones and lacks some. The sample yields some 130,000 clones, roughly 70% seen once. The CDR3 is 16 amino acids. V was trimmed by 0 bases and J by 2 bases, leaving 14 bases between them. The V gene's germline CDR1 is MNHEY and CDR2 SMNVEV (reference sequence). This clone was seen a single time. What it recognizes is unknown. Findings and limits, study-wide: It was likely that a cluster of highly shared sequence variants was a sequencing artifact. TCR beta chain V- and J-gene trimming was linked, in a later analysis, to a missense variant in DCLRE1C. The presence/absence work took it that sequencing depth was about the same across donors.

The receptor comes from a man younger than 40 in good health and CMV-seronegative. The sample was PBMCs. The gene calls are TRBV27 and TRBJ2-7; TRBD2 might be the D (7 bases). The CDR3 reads CASSLSLAGATYEQYF. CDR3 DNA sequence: TGTGCCAGCAGTTTATCCCTGGCGGGGGCCACCTACGAGCAGTACTTC.